A selection of T cell receptor beta chains follows, all from one sample in a study of cytomegalovirus exposure and HLA in healthy donors. Data came from immunoSEQ multiplex PCR; TCRdb stores just in-frame clones and leaves some out. The sample shows roughly 140,000 clones, approximately 80% of them seen only once. The source material was PBMCs. These receptors came from a woman between 50 and 59 years old in good health and CMV-seronegative. CDR3s include the opening cysteine and the closing phenylalanine or tryptophan. The order of the fields is V gene, J gene, clone size, D gene, CDR3 protein, CDR3 DNA. D genes are given only for firm matches. Expanded clones get a size class; other rows say once, few or many, or leave the size out.

V gene: TRBV6-5; J gene: TRBJ2-4; clone size: .; D gene: TRBD1; CDR3 protein: CASSSDRGASENIQYF; CDR3 DNA: TGTGCCAGCAGTTCAGACAGGGGCGCCTCAGAGAACATTCAGTACTTC
V gene: TRBV28; J gene: TRBJ1-4; clone size: .; D gene: TRBD1; CDR3 protein: CASSRTGDNEKLFF; CDR3 DNA: TGTGCCAGCAGCCGGACAGGGGATAATGAAAAACTGTTTTTT
V gene: TRBV7-2; J gene: TRBJ2-3; clone size: .; D gene: TRBD2; CDR3 protein: CASNVGGADTQYF; CDR3 DNA: TGTGCCAGCAATGTTGGGGGGGCAGATACGCAGTATTTT
V gene: TRBV7-9; J gene: TRBJ2-1; clone size: .; D gene: .; CDR3 protein: CASSLVGGAYNEQFF; CDR3 DNA: TGTGCCAGCAGCTTAGTAGGGGGGGCCTACAATGAGCAGTTCTTC
V gene: TRBV5-4; J gene: TRBJ2-5; clone size: .; D gene: TRBD2; CDR3 protein: CASSSSRTSGGVETQYF; CDR3 DNA: TGTGCCAGCAGCAGTAGCAGGACTAGCGGGGGGGTCGAGACCCAGTACTTC
V gene: TRBV4-1; J gene: TRBJ2-7; clone size: .; D gene: TRBD1; CDR3 protein: CASSISGTGVPYEQYF; CDR3 DNA: TGCGCCAGCAGCATTTCCGGGACAGGTGTTCCCTACGAGCAGTACTTC
V gene: TRBV7-9; J gene: TRBJ2-7; clone size: .; D gene: .; CDR3 protein: CASRQAGANEQYF; CDR3 DNA: TGTGCCAGCAGGCAGGCAGGGGCTAACGAGCAGTACTTC
V gene: TRBV5-1; J gene: TRBJ2-5; clone size: .; D gene: TRBD2; CDR3 protein: CASSLVMGTSGEETQYF; CDR3 DNA: TGCGCCAGCAGCTTGGTTATGGGGACTAGCGGGGAAGAGACCCAGTACTTC
V gene: TRBV28; J gene: TRBJ2-2; clone size: .; D gene: .; CDR3 protein: CASSNDREVGELFF; CDR3 DNA: TGTGCCAGCAGTAACGACAGGGAGGTAGGGGAGCTGTTTTTT
V gene: TRBV4-2; J gene: TRBJ2-5; clone size: few; D gene: .; CDR3 protein: CASSRASGGRQETQYF; CDR3 DNA: TGTGCCAGCAGCCGCGCTTCCGGCGGGCGCCAAGAGACCCAGTACTTC
V gene: TRBV5-6; J gene: TRBJ1-1; clone size: .; D gene: .; CDR3 protein: CASSFRRSGLNTEAFF; CDR3 DNA: TGTGCCAGCAGCTTTCGGCGCTCAGGGTTAAACACTGAAGCTTTCTTT
V gene: TRBV7-9; J gene: TRBJ2-7; clone size: .; D gene: TRBD1; CDR3 protein: CASRPRTGGFEQYF; CDR3 DNA: TGTGCCAGCAGGCCTCGGACAGGGGGCTTCGAGCAGTACTTC
V gene: TRBV19; J gene: TRBJ2-1; clone size: .; D gene: .; CDR3 protein: CASSFRTGDPGDNEQFF; CDR3 DNA: TGTGCCAGTAGCTTTAGAACGGGGGACCCAGGAGACAATGAGCAGTTCTTC
V gene: TRBV11-2; J gene: TRBJ1-1; clone size: .; D gene: TRBD1; CDR3 protein: CASRRDRGTEAFF; CDR3 DNA: TGTGCCAGCCGCAGGGACAGGGGCACTGAAGCTTTCTTT
V gene: TRBV10-3; J gene: TRBJ2-2; clone size: once; D gene: TRBD2; CDR3 protein: CAISESTRGGYHTGELFF; CDR3 DNA: TGTGCCATCAGTGAGTCGACTCGGGGGGGGTATCACACCGGGGAGCTGTTTTTT
V gene: TRBV10-3; J gene: TRBJ2-7; clone size: .; D gene: .; CDR3 protein: CAISESPSGGHYEQYF; CDR3 DNA: TGTGCCATCAGTGAGTCCCCTTCCGGGGGTCATTACGAGCAGTACTTC
V gene: TRBV19; J gene: TRBJ2-5; clone size: .; D gene: TRBD2; CDR3 protein: CASSTNTGLAGGIQETQYF; CDR3 DNA: TGTGCCAGTAGTACTAACACGGGACTAGCGGGGGGAATTCAAGAGACCCAGTACTTC
V gene: TRBV4-1; J gene: TRBJ2-3; clone size: .; D gene: TRBD2; CDR3 protein: CASSQLAGVTDTQYF; CDR3 DNA: TGCGCCAGCAGCCAACTAGCGGGGGTCACAGATACGCAGTATTTT
V gene: TRBV23-1; J gene: TRBJ2-7; clone size: .; D gene: TRBD1; CDR3 protein: CASSQSKRGPDEQYF; CDR3 DNA: TGCGCCAGCAGTCAATCGAAAAGGGGGCCCGACGAGCAGTACTTC
V gene: TRBV18; J gene: TRBJ1-5; clone size: .; D gene: .; CDR3 protein: CASSRVNQPQHF; CDR3 DNA: TGTGCCAGCTCACGAGTGAATCAGCCCCAGCATTTT
V gene: TRBV5-1; J gene: TRBJ1-3; clone size: .; D gene: .; CDR3 protein: CASSPLTVSGNTIYF; CDR3 DNA: TGCGCCAGCAGCCCTCTGACAGTCTCTGGAAACACCATATATTTT
V gene: TRBV2; J gene: TRBJ2-7; clone size: .; D gene: TRBD1; CDR3 protein: CASSRDRFTYEQYF; CDR3 DNA: TGTGCCAGCAGTAGGGACAGGTTCACCTACGAGCAGTACTTC
V gene: TRBV4-2; J gene: TRBJ1-5; clone size: .; D gene: TRBD1; CDR3 protein: CASSQEGDSRGPQHF; CDR3 DNA: TGTGCCAGCAGCCAAGAGGGGGACAGTCGAGGGCCCCAGCATTTT
V gene: TRBV6-6; J gene: TRBJ2-1; clone size: .; D gene: .; CDR3 protein: CASKRTENNEQFF; CDR3 DNA: TGTGCCAGCAAACGGACAGAGAACAATGAGCAGTTCTTC
V gene: TRBV7-3; J gene: TRBJ1-2; clone size: .; D gene: .; CDR3 protein: CASSLRQGYTF; CDR3 DNA: TGTGCCAGCAGCTTAAGACAGGGCTACACCTTC
V gene: TRBV7-2; J gene: TRBJ2-7; clone size: .; D gene: TRBD1; CDR3 protein: CASSLAGQGHEQYF; CDR3 DNA: TGTGCCAGCAGCTTGGCGGGACAGGGCCACGAGCAGTACTTC
V gene: TRBV5-8; J gene: TRBJ1-1; clone size: .; D gene: .; CDR3 protein: CASSLGQVNTEAFF; CDR3 DNA: TGTGCCAGCAGCTTGGGACAGGTGAACACTGAAGCTTTCTTT
V gene: TRBV28; J gene: TRBJ2-3; clone size: few; D gene: .; CDR3 protein: CASSERESGTDTQYF; CDR3 DNA: TGTGCCAGCAGCGAAAGGGAGTCTGGTACAGATACGCAGTATTTT
V gene: TRBV7-8; J gene: TRBJ2-3; clone size: .; D gene: TRBD1; CDR3 protein: CASSFGTGKFGDTQYF; CDR3 DNA: TGTGCCAGCAGCTTCGGGACAGGGAAGTTTGGAGATACGCAGTATTTT
V gene: TRBV6-1; J gene: TRBJ2-5; clone size: once; D gene: TRBD1; CDR3 protein: CASSHTTGQETQYF; CDR3 DNA: TGTGCCAGCAGTCATACGACAGGGCAAGAGACCCAGTACTTC
V gene: TRBV4-2; J gene: TRBJ2-3; clone size: .; D gene: TRBD2; CDR3 protein: CASSQFTGTSGPTDTQYF; CDR3 DNA: TGTGCCAGCAGCCAGTTCACTGGGACTAGCGGTCCCACAGATACGCAGTATTTT
V gene: TRBV15; J gene: TRBJ2-5; clone size: .; D gene: .; CDR3 protein: CATSRGTRQETQYF; CDR3 DNA: TGTGCCACCAGCAGGGGGACACGCCAAGAGACCCAGTACTTC
V gene: TRBV7-2; J gene: TRBJ2-2; clone size: .; D gene: TRBD2; CDR3 protein: CASSLSGGARVGELFF; CDR3 DNA: TGTGCCAGCAGCCTTAGCGGGGGGGCTAGGGTCGGGGAGCTGTTTTTT
V gene: TRBV7-2; J gene: TRBJ2-2; clone size: .; D gene: TRBD1; CDR3 protein: CASSWDRGHTGELFF; CDR3 DNA: TGTGCCAGCAGCTGGGACAGGGGTCACACCGGGGAGCTGTTTTTT
V gene: TRBV7-2; J gene: TRBJ1-2; clone size: once; D gene: .; CDR3 protein: CASSLDRRNYGYTF; CDR3 DNA: TGTGCCAGCAGCTTGGACAGACGTAACTATGGCTACACCTTC
V gene: TRBV28; J gene: TRBJ2-5; clone size: .; D gene: TRBD2; CDR3 protein: CASSLGRGARQETQYF; CDR3 DNA: TGTGCCAGCAGTTTGGGGCGGGGGGCCCGCCAAGAGACCCAGTACTTC
V gene: TRBV5-1; J gene: TRBJ1-2; clone size: .; D gene: .; CDR3 protein: CASSLERGTDGYTF; CDR3 DNA: TGCGCCAGCAGCTTGGAGCGGGGGACGGATGGCTACACCTTC